This T cell receptor beta chain was found in a study of T-cell memory formation after mild COVID-19. The overall study: There were largely donor-specific TCR clusters. Study-wide results and limits: Shrinking CD4+ clones resided mostly in CM and EM, and CD8+ ones in EMRA. Several responding clones turned up in pre-infection memory, indicating that cross-reactive memory may have taken part.

This clonotype was seen a handful of times. Antigen: not known. Per germline, CDR1 SEHNR and CDR2 FQNEAQ (reference sequence). The CDR3 is 16 amino acids. Trimming pared 6 bases from V and 8 bases from J, leaving 25 bases between. MiXCR was run by TCRdb on the 5' RACE reads, yielding one entry per CDR3 protein. This table has a few hundred thousand distinct CDR3 sequences, roughly a fifth appearing once. The V and J genes are TRBV7-9 and TRBJ1-1, with TRBD1 as a possible D gene (5 bases). What was sequenced was PBMCs or a T cell subset sorted from them (not recorded which). This receptor was identified in a man younger than 30 who had mild COVID-19 (a few samples of this study predate the infection). Cell type and time point are not known. The CDR3 sequence is CASRSLRPSGTAEAFF. The CDR3 DNA sequence: TGTGCCAGCAGGTCACTTAGACCCTCCGGGACTGCGGAAGCTTTCTTT.